This is a list of T cell receptor beta chains from one sample in a study of shared clonotypes between healthy human individuals. Some clones are missing from TCRdb's copy, which holds only in-frame ones; the method was immunoSEQ multiplex PCR. The sample yields a few hundred thousand clones, approximately 97% seen once. Sequenced input: naive CD4+ T cells sorted from blood. These receptors all come from a woman younger than 45 in good health. CDR3s include the opening cysteine and the closing phenylalanine or tryptophan. A D gene is named only where the DNA matches it firmly. Expanded clones get a size class; other rows say once, few or many, or leave the size out.

cdr3_nt	cdr3_aa	v_call	j_call	clone_size	d_call
TGTGCCATCAGGGGTAGCGAGCCTGTAGAGCAGTACTTC	CAIRGSEPVEQYF	TRBV10-3	TRBJ2-7	NA	NA
TGTGCCAGCAGTCCAGGGACTAGCATTTGGGATACGCAGTATTTT	CASSPGTSIWDTQYF	TRBV27	TRBJ2-3	NA	TRBD2
TGTGCCAGCAGCTCCTCTGGGGCCAACGTCCTGACTTTC	CASSSSGANVLTF	TRBV7-9	TRBJ2-6	NA	NA
TGTGCCAGCAGGAGGACAGGGGGCTGGGGGCAGTTCTTC	CASRRTGGWGQFF	TRBV5-8	TRBJ2-1	NA	TRBD1
TGTGCCAGCAGTGCTTACAGGGGCGAGGTCTATGGCTACACCTTC	CASSAYRGEVYGYTF	TRBV28	TRBJ1-2	NA	TRBD1
TGTGCCATCAGTGCGGAACAGAGTGAGCTCCAGCCCCAGCATTTT	CAISAEQSELQPQHF	TRBV10-3	TRBJ1-5	NA	NA
TGTGCCAGTACTACAGGGGAATTCGATCAGCCCCAGCATTTT	CASTTGEFDQPQHF	TRBV19	TRBJ1-5	NA	TRBD1
TGTGCCAGCTCTCTTGGGCTAGCGGGGGGCCCGGGGACCCAGTACTTC	CASSLGLAGGPGTQYF	TRBV28	TRBJ2-5	NA	TRBD2
TGTGCCAGCAGTGCTAGAGGGACAGGGGGATATGGCTACACCTTC	CASSARGTGGYGYTF	TRBV6-1	TRBJ1-2	NA	TRBD1
TGCGCCAGCAAGTTAACCAGCGGGACCGCGGGGACCGGGGAGCTGTTTTTT	CASKLTSGTAGTGELFF	TRBV5-1	TRBJ2-2	once	TRBD2
TGTGCCAGCAGATCGGGACAGAACTATGGCTACACCTTC	CASRSGQNYGYTF	TRBV28	TRBJ1-2	NA	TRBD1
TGTGCCAGCAGCTTAGAGTGGACTAGCGGTCCCTACGAGCAGTACTTC	CASSLEWTSGPYEQYF	TRBV7-6	TRBJ2-7	NA	TRBD2
TGTGCCAGCAGCCAATCAGGGCTCAATCAGCCCCAGCATTTT	CASSQSGLNQPQHF	TRBV14	TRBJ1-5	once	NA
TGTGCCAGCAGCACGGGGAAACTGGGGGCGAGTGAAAAACTGTTTTTT	CASSTGKLGASEKLFF	TRBV7-9	TRBJ1-4	NA	NA
TGTGCCAGCTCACCCACCAGCGGGACAGGGGTCCCTGGGGCCAACGTCCTGACTTTC	CASSPTSGTGVPGANVLTF	TRBV18	TRBJ2-6	NA	TRBD1
TGCGCCAGCAGCCCGAAGAACCAATACGAGCAGTACTTC	CASSPKNQYEQYF	TRBV4-1	TRBJ2-7	NA	NA
TGTGCCAGCAGCTTACGGCGGACAGGGAGAATGAACACTGAAGCTTTCTTT	CASSLRRTGRMNTEAFF	TRBV7-2	TRBJ1-1	NA	TRBD1
TGTGCCAGTTCTGCCGAGGAGTGGTATAATAGTGGCAATCAGCCCCAGCATTTT	CASSAEEWYNSGNQPQHF	TRBV19	TRBJ1-5	NA	NA
TGTGCCAGCAGTTTTTCGCCCAGAGGAGATCAGCCCCAGCATTTT	CASSFSPRGDQPQHF	TRBV27	TRBJ1-5	NA	NA
TGTGCCAGCAGCCGCGACGGGTGGGGTTTCAACGAGCAGTACTTC	CASSRDGWGFNEQYF	TRBV6-1	TRBJ2-7	NA	NA
TGTGCCAGCAGCCTTACAGGATACGGGTCTGAGCAGTACTTC	CASSLTGYGSEQYF	TRBV5-4	TRBJ2-7	NA	NA
TGCGCCAGCTCCGACAGGGGCAGGAACACTGAAGCTTTCTTT	CASSDRGRNTEAFF	TRBV4-1	TRBJ1-1	NA	TRBD1
TGCGCCAGCAGCTTGGGACGGCCCCAAGAGACCCAGTACTTC	CASSLGRPQETQYF	TRBV5-1	TRBJ2-5	NA	NA
TGTGCCAGCAGTTTATCGACAGGACCATTAACACCCCTCCACTTT	CASSLSTGPLTPLHF	TRBV27	TRBJ1-6	NA	NA
TGTGCCATCAGTGGGGGTGGTAGGAGGGAGCAGTACTTC	CAISGGGRREQYF	TRBV10-3	TRBJ2-7	NA	NA
TGTGCCAGCAGCTTAAGGGCTAGACGATTGGACGGGGAGCTGTTTTTT	CASSLRARRLDGELFF	TRBV11-2	TRBJ2-2	NA	NA
TGTGCCTGGAAAGGGGGGCAGATAAACACTGAAGCTTTCTTT	CAWKGGQINTEAFF	TRBV30	TRBJ1-1	once	NA
TGCGCCAGCAGCCAAATGGGCTCAACTAATGAAAAACTGTTTTTT	CASSQMGSTNEKLFF	TRBV4-1	TRBJ1-4	NA	NA
TGTGCCTGGAGAGGCGGGATTACCAACTATGGCTACACCTTC	CAWRGGITNYGYTF	TRBV30	TRBJ1-2	NA	NA
TGTGCCAGTAGTGCCAACTATGGCTACACCTTC	CASSANYGYTF	TRBV19	TRBJ1-2	few	NA
TGTGCCAGCAGCTGGGGCGGCGGGAGGAATGAGCAGTTCTTC	CASSWGGGRNEQFF	TRBV7-8	TRBJ2-1	NA	TRBD2
TGTGCCAGCAGCTTCCCGCGAAGTCAAGAGACCCAGTACTTC	CASSFPRSQETQYF	TRBV5-6	TRBJ2-5	NA	NA